These 21 T cell receptor beta chains share one sample of origin, sequenced in a study of blood T cell repertoires in COVID-19. Method: immunoSEQ multiplex PCR; TCRdb's copy keeps in-frame clones and lacks some. There are about 140,000 clones in the sample; approximately 80% occur only once, and about 1.8% lies in the top ten. The sequenced sample was peripheral blood. Receptor source: a woman aged 55-70 years with acute or convalescent COVID-19.

The chain combines TRBV18 with TRBJ1-3; no firm D call. The CDR3 consists of 13 residues. Germline assignment: CDR1 KGHSH and CDR2 LQKENI. V lost 4 bases and J lost 2, with 6 bases in between. The CDR3 bases are TGTGCCAGCTCACAGGGAGCTGGAAACACCATATATTTT. Amino acid sequence: CASSQGAGNTIYF.

The V call is TRBV6-5, the J call TRBJ1-2; 7 bases are shared with TRBD1. Trimming removed 4 bases from V and 8 bases from J; junction bases left unmatched: 16. The CDR3 length is 16 residues. Germline CDR1 reads MNHEY; CDR2 reads SVGAGI. The CDR3 region is CASSFDTGAPGGGYTF. The CDR3, as DNA: TGTGCCAGCAGTTTCGATACAGGGGCACCCGGAGGGGGCTACACCTTC.

CDR3 sequence reads: CASSFRGADSPLHF. Written as DNA, the CDR3 is TGTGCCAGCAGCTTCAGGGGGGCTGATTCACCCCTCCACTTT. The chain couples TRBV7-9 to TRBJ1-6, with 7 bases aligning to TRBD1. With V trimmed by 3 bases and J by 8 bases, 4 bases remained unmatched. The CDR3 totals 14 residues. The germline gives CDR1 SEHNR, CDR2 FQNEAQ (reference sequence).

The genes are TRBV29-1 and TRBJ2-1, with D uncertain. Germline V gene lookup returns CDR1 SQVTM and CDR2 ANQGSEA. The CDR3 has 11 residues. For the CDR3, the DNA is TGCAGTTCCCTCTACTACAATGAGCAGTTCTTC. It yields the protein CSSLYYNEQFF.

In nucleotides, the CDR3 is TGTGCCAGCAGCCCAAGGGACAGGGTTGGCTACACCTTC. It yields the protein CASSPRDRVGYTF. V is TRBV7-8 and J is TRBJ1-2; 9 nucleotides line up with TRBD1. J gave up 7 bases and V 5 bases, and 5 bases lay outside the gene matches. The CDR3 contains 13 residues. Germline-derived CDR1 and CDR2 are SGHVS and FQNEAQ.

This rearrangement joins TRBV12-5 to TRBJ2-7; 7 bases agree with TRBD2. Germline CDR1 reads LGHNT; CDR2 reads FRNRAP. The V and J ends lost 2 bases and 3 bases, in that order; junction bases with no gene match: 7. The CDR3 loop spans 15 amino acids. CDR3 in DNA: TGTGCTAGTGGTTTGTCGGGGGGAAAATTCTACGAGCAGTACTTC. This encodes CASGLSGGKFYEQYF.

This rearrangement joins TRBV29-1 to TRBJ1-4; D uncertain. Germline lookup yields CDR1 SQVTM and CDR2 ANQGSEA. The CDR3 is 12 residues long. Deletions cut 7 bases from V and 8 bases from J, with 14 bases between. DNA for the CDR3: TGCAGCGCCCTTAGCAATGAAGAAAAACTGTTTTTT. Translation: CSALSNEEKLFF.

Comments on this clone: The junction departs from the called germline gene at one end, perhaps through a read error. J is TRBJ1-5 and V is TRBV5-5, with D tentatively TRBD1 (5 bases). This CDR3 comprises 14 residues. CDR1 SGHKS and CDR2 YYEKEE come from the germline V gene (reference sequence). The CDR3 region is CASSSGGVNQRQHF. CDR3 nucleotides: TGTGCCAGCAGCTCTGGGGGGGTAAATCAGCGCCAGCATTTT.

V is TRBV6-5 and J is TRBJ2-2, with no clear D. Germline values: CDR1 MNHEY, CDR2 SVGAGI. V lost 0 bases, J lost 9 bases, and 8 bases lay in between. This CDR3 is built from 13 residues. DNA of the CDR3: TGTGCCAGCAGTTACTCGATAGTCCGGGAGCTGTTTTTT. Its protein is CASSYSIVRELFF.

This chain links TRBV7-9 with TRBJ2-2; D ambiguous. Germline CDR1 and CDR2: SEHNR and FQNEAQ (reference sequence). CDR3 size: 19 residues. Trimming took off 0 bases at V and 0 bases at J, with 17 bases between the two ends. The DNA of the CDR3 is TGTGCCAGCAGCTTAGCCAGAGACATCGCTTTTACGAACACCGGGGAGCTGTTTTTT. This encodes CASSLARDIAFTNTGELFF.

This clone was observed a handful of times. The chain joins TRBV10-3 to TRBJ2-5; possibly TRBD2 for D (5 bases). The CDR3 is made up of 15 amino acids. Per germline, CDR1 ENHRY and CDR2 SYGVKD. Trimming cost V 0 bases and J 2 bases, with 10 bases left between them. The CDR3 DNA reads TGTGCCATCAGTGAGTCGAGGACTCTACAAGAGACCCAGTACTTC. Translation: CAISESRTLQETQYF.

The chain carries TRBV5-1 and TRBJ1-6; TRBD1 is a possible D gene (5 bases). The CDR3 is 14 residues long. V lost 3 bases to trimming and J lost 7 bases, with 11 bases between them. In germline, CDR1 is SGHRS, CDR2 YFSETQ. The CDR3: CASSYGTVNSPLHF. CDR3 nucleotide sequence: TGCGCCAGCAGCTATGGGACTGTCAATTCACCCCTCCACTTT.

The chain joins TRBV5-1 to TRBJ1-3, with D hard to call. This CDR3 is 13 amino acids long. V was cut by 0 bases and J by 7 bases, with 8 bases left in between. Germline CDR1 and CDR2: SGHRS and YFSETQ. The CDR3 spells CASSLGSSNTIYF. The CDR3 bases are TGCGCCAGCAGCTTGGGATCAAGCAACACCATATATTTT.

V is TRBV9 and J is TRBJ2-1; 11 bases are shared with TRBD2. CDR1 is SGDLS, CDR2 YYNGEE, per germline. This CDR3 contains 17 residues. The junction had 9 bases not matched to a gene; V was cut back by 0 bases and J by 7 bases. CDR3 DNA sequence: TGTGCCAGCAGCGTAGTCCAACTAGCGGGAGAGAAGAATGAGCAGTTCTTC. Translation: CASSVVQLAGEKNEQFF. The full variable domain, its missing parts supplied by reference TRBV9 and TRBJ2-1, is DSGVTQTPKHLITATGQRVTLRCSPRSGDLSVYWYQQSLDQGLQFLIQYYNGEERAKGNILERFSAQQFPDLHSELNLSSLELGDSALYFCASSVVQLAGEKNEQFFGPGTRLTVL.

The rearrangement links TRBV28 to TRBJ2-5; 7 bases are a match to TRBD2. The V gene's germline CDR1 is MDHEN and CDR2 SYDVKM. J lost 1 base, V lost 7 bases, and 6 bases had no gene match. This CDR3 is 14 amino acids long. The CDR3 loop reads CASTPGGGQETQYF. The CDR3 coding sequence is TGTGCCAGCACCCCTGGGGGGGGCCAAGAGACCCAGTACTTC.

The chain uses TRBV27 and TRBJ2-7, with unresolved D. Germline V gene data show CDR1 as MNHEY and CDR2 as SMNVEV (reference sequence). V gave up 4 bases and J gave up 2 bases, with 12 bases separating them. This CDR3 has 14 residues. CDR3 nucleotides: TGTGCCAGCAGTTCCAGCCTAGGCCCCTACGAGCAGTACTTC. Translating gives CASSSSLGPYEQYF.

This chain links TRBV3-1 (or the pseudogene TRBV3-2) with TRBJ1-6; 7 bases align to TRBD1. Germline values: CDR1 LGHDT, CDR2 YNNKEL (reference sequence). The CDR3 runs 15 residues. V was clipped by 4 bases and J by 7 bases; unmatched bases: 7. The DNA for the CDR3 is TGTGCCAGCAGCCGCGGGACAGAAACAAATTCACCCCTCCACTTT. Its translation: CASSRGTETNSPLHF.

The table lists this clone with a few counts. The J gene is TRBJ2-1, the V gene TRBV9, with TRBD2 matching 8 bases. The V gene end was trimmed by 0 bases and the J gene end by 9 bases; junction bases not matched to a gene: 11. Germline CDR1 is SGDLS and CDR2 is YYNGEE. CDR3 length: 16 residues. The CDR3 region has the DNA TGTGCCAGCAGCGTAGCGAGCGGGAGCGTGGTAGGTGAGCAGTTCTTC. Its translation: CASSVASGSVVGEQFF.

The chain has TRBV29-1 and TRBJ1-2; 9 nucleotides line up with TRBD1. The CDR3 consists of 15 residues. V lost 6 bases to trimming and J lost 4 bases; unmatched junction nucleotides: 12. Germline V gene sequence: CDR1 SQVTM, CDR2 ANQGSEA. For the CDR3, the DNA is TGCAGCGTCCCACGAGGGACAGGGATGGTCTATGGCTACACCTTC. Translating gives CSVPRGTGMVYGYTF.

The chain uses TRBV29-1 and TRBJ2-7; 11 bases map to TRBD2. This CDR3 spans 15 amino acids. The germline CDR1 and CDR2 sequences are SQVTM and ANQGSEA. The V and J ends lost 3 bases and 9 bases, in that order; junction bases with no gene match: 13. CDR3 protein: CSVEYPVAGGPGQYF. In nucleotides, the CDR3 is TGCAGCGTTGAGTATCCGGTAGCGGGAGGGCCTGGGCAGTACTTC.

The genes are TRBV2 and TRBJ1-5, with D perhaps TRBD1 (5 bases). The germline CDR1 and CDR2 sequences are SNHLY and FYNNEI. The CDR3 is 14 amino acids. V lost 6 bases and J 1 base, leaving 10 bases between the germline ends. CDR3 in DNA: TGTGCCAGCAGGGGGGAGGGGAGCAATCAGCCCCAGCATTTT. It codes for CASRGEGSNQPQHF.